A selection of T cell receptor beta chains follows, all from one sample in a study of blood T cell repertoires in COVID-19. Clones were read by immunoSEQ multiplex PCR, and TCRdb kept only the in-frame ones, dropping some. The sample consists of under 200,000 clones, 70% to 90% of them appearing once. The sample taken for sequencing was peripheral blood. Source of these receptors: a man aged 60 to 75 with COVID-19, enrolled during active disease. CDR3s include the opening cysteine and the closing phenylalanine or tryptophan. Each record gives: J gene, clone size, D gene, V gene, CDR3 DNA, CDR3 protein. The D gene is left open where the match is weak. The size entry is marked missing in some rows and otherwise reads once, few, many or a size class.

J gene: TRBJ2-1; clone size: NA; D gene: TRBD1; V gene: TRBV11-3; CDR3 DNA: TGTGCCAGCACCGTGGGACAGGGGGCTTACAATGAGCAGTTCTTC; CDR3 protein: CASTVGQGAYNEQFF
J gene: TRBJ2-2; clone size: NA; D gene: TRBD2; V gene: TRBV5-1; CDR3 DNA: TGCGCCAGCAGCTTGGGAACCCTAGCGGGAAGGACCGGGGAGCTGTTTTTT; CDR3 protein: CASSLGTLAGRTGELFF
J gene: TRBJ1-2; clone size: NA; D gene: TRBD1; V gene: TRBV5-1; CDR3 DNA: TGCGCCAGCAGCTTGGGTAGGGACAGGGGCGGCTATGGCTACACCTTC; CDR3 protein: CASSLGRDRGGYGYTF
J gene: TRBJ2-3; clone size: NA; D gene: TRBD1; V gene: TRBV7-2; CDR3 DNA: TGTGCCAGCAGCCCTAGAGACAGGGTGGCAGATACGCAGTATTTT; CDR3 protein: CASSPRDRVADTQYF
J gene: TRBJ1-5; clone size: NA; D gene: NA; V gene: TRBV27; CDR3 DNA: TGTGCCAGCAGTTCGAGGGATCAGCCCCAGCATTTT; CDR3 protein: CASSSRDQPQHF
J gene: TRBJ2-2; clone size: NA; D gene: TRBD2; V gene: TRBV19; CDR3 DNA: TGTGCCAGTAGTGGACTAGCGGGGGGCCGCGGGTTGAACACCGGGGAGCTGTTTTTT; CDR3 protein: CASSGLAGGRGLNTGELFF
J gene: TRBJ1-4; clone size: once; D gene: NA; V gene: TRBV20-1; CDR3 DNA: TGCAGTGCTCACAGGAATGAAAAACTGTTTTTT; CDR3 protein: CSAHRNEKLFF
J gene: TRBJ1-1; clone size: NA; D gene: NA; V gene: TRBV2; CDR3 DNA: TGTGCCAGCACCGCGGGCAGAGGGAACACTGAAGCTTTCTTT; CDR3 protein: CASTAGRGNTEAFF
J gene: TRBJ2-7; clone size: NA; D gene: TRBD1; V gene: TRBV4-3; CDR3 DNA: TGCGCCAGCAGCCAACGAGACAGGGCCACCTACGAGCAGTACTTC; CDR3 protein: CASSQRDRATYEQYF
J gene: TRBJ1-2; clone size: NA; D gene: NA; V gene: TRBV4-2; CDR3 DNA: TGTGCCAGCAGCCCCGACAGGTTATCTTTCTATGGCTACACCTTC; CDR3 protein: CASSPDRLSFYGYTF
J gene: TRBJ2-3; clone size: NA; D gene: TRBD2; V gene: TRBV4-3; CDR3 DNA: TGCGCCAGCAGCCAAGATCTCCAAGCGGGGGGCACAGATACGCAGTATTTT; CDR3 protein: CASSQDLQAGGTDTQYF
J gene: TRBJ1-1; clone size: once; D gene: TRBD1; V gene: TRBV19; CDR3 DNA: TGTGCCAGTAGTATAGATCGGGACAGCGCGAACACTGAAGCTTTCTTT; CDR3 protein: CASSIDRDSANTEAFF
J gene: TRBJ2-5; clone size: once; D gene: NA; V gene: TRBV3-1/TRBV3-2; CDR3 DNA: TGTGCCAGCAGCCAATTGGGAGGGGGTCAAGAGACCCAGTACTTC; CDR3 protein: CASSQLGGGQETQYF
J gene: TRBJ2-4; clone size: NA; D gene: NA; V gene: TRBV27; CDR3 DNA: TGTGCCAGCAGCTGGAGGGATGGGAACATTCAGTACTTC; CDR3 protein: CASSWRDGNIQYF
J gene: TRBJ1-6; clone size: NA; D gene: TRBD1; V gene: TRBV19; CDR3 DNA: TGTGCCAGTAGTAAAACGGGACAGGGCAATTCACCCCTCCACTTT; CDR3 protein: CASSKTGQGNSPLHF
J gene: TRBJ2-1; clone size: once; D gene: NA; V gene: TRBV11-2; CDR3 DNA: TGTGCCAGCAGCTTAGCCAGGTTTTCCCGGGGCTCCTACAATGAGCAGTTCTTC; CDR3 protein: CASSLARFSRGSYNEQFF
J gene: TRBJ1-1; clone size: NA; D gene: TRBD1; V gene: TRBV29-1; CDR3 DNA: TGCAGCGTGAACAGGGGTGACACTGAAGCTTTCTTT; CDR3 protein: CSVNRGDTEAFF
J gene: TRBJ1-4; clone size: NA; D gene: TRBD1; V gene: TRBV11-2; CDR3 DNA: TGTGCCAGCAGCCTTCCGCGGACAGGGCGGTATGAAAAACTGTTTTTT; CDR3 protein: CASSLPRTGRYEKLFF
J gene: TRBJ2-1; clone size: NA; D gene: TRBD2; V gene: TRBV7-9; CDR3 DNA: TGTGCCAGCAGTGCTAGCGGGAGGGGGAATGAGCAGTTCTTC; CDR3 protein: CASSASGRGNEQFF
J gene: TRBJ1-2; clone size: NA; D gene: NA; V gene: TRBV10-3; CDR3 DNA: TGTGCCATCAGTGAGTCGTCGGACTACTATGGCTACACCTTC; CDR3 protein: CAISESSDYYGYTF
J gene: TRBJ2-3; clone size: NA; D gene: NA; V gene: TRBV19; CDR3 DNA: TGTGCCAGTAGTATAACTAGTTACCCGACTAGCACAGATACGCAGTATTTT; CDR3 protein: CASSITSYPTSTDTQYF
J gene: TRBJ1-3; clone size: NA; D gene: TRBD1; V gene: TRBV19; CDR3 DNA: TGTGCCAGTAGTCTGCCCGGGACAGGGTCCGGAAACACCATATATTTT; CDR3 protein: CASSLPGTGSGNTIYF
J gene: TRBJ1-1; clone size: NA; D gene: TRBD1; V gene: TRBV18; CDR3 DNA: TGTGCCAGCTCACCACCTTCTACGTGGACAGGGTATCGGACTGAAGCTTTCTTT; CDR3 protein: CASSPPSTWTGYRTEAFF
J gene: TRBJ1-1; clone size: NA; D gene: NA; V gene: TRBV10-3; CDR3 DNA: TGTGCCATCAGTGAGTCACAGGGAAACACTGAAGCTTTCTTT; CDR3 protein: CAISESQGNTEAFF
J gene: TRBJ2-1; clone size: NA; D gene: NA; V gene: TRBV5-1; CDR3 DNA: TGCGCCAGCAGCTCAAACCTCGGAGGTAGAGATGAGCAGTTCTTC; CDR3 protein: CASSSNLGGRDEQFF
J gene: TRBJ2-7; clone size: once; D gene: TRBD1; V gene: TRBV24-1; CDR3 DNA: TGTGCCACCAGTGACGCCGCCCGGGACAGCAAGTACGAGCAGTACTTC; CDR3 protein: CATSDAARDSKYEQYF
J gene: TRBJ2-2; clone size: NA; D gene: TRBD1; V gene: TRBV4-3; CDR3 DNA: TGCGCCAGCAGCCGCCGGGACAGGGATTTCGGGGAGCTGTTTTTT; CDR3 protein: CASSRRDRDFGELFF
J gene: TRBJ1-4; clone size: NA; D gene: NA; V gene: TRBV6-1; CDR3 DNA: TGTGCCAGCAGTGAAGCGGGGCGAGGAGCCTATGAAAAACTGTTTTTT; CDR3 protein: CASSEAGRGAYEKLFF
J gene: TRBJ2-3; clone size: NA; D gene: NA; V gene: TRBV7-3; CDR3 DNA: TGTGCCAGCAGCCAGATGGCGGGGTCTTTGGATACGCAGTATTTT; CDR3 protein: CASSQMAGSLDTQYF
J gene: TRBJ1-2; clone size: NA; D gene: TRBD1; V gene: TRBV19; CDR3 DNA: TGTGCCAGTGGGGACAGCGCGGGTGGCACCTTC; CDR3 protein: CASGDSAGGTF
J gene: TRBJ2-1; clone size: few; D gene: NA; V gene: TRBV7-9; CDR3 DNA: TGTGCCAGCAGCCGACAGCACAATGAGCAGTTCTTC; CDR3 protein: CASSRQHNEQFF
J gene: TRBJ1-2; clone size: NA; D gene: NA; V gene: TRBV29-1; CDR3 DNA: TGCAGCGTTGACGCGATTAACTATGGCTACACCTTC; CDR3 protein: CSVDAINYGYTF
J gene: TRBJ1-6; clone size: NA; D gene: TRBD1; V gene: TRBV18; CDR3 DNA: TGTGCCAGCTCACCAACCCAGGGGGTGGGTTCACCCCTCCACTTT; CDR3 protein: CASSPTQGVGSPLHF
J gene: TRBJ1-1; clone size: NA; D gene: TRBD1; V gene: TRBV18; CDR3 DNA: TGTGCCAGCCGGACAGGGAGCATGAACACTGAAGCTTTCTTT; CDR3 protein: CASRTGSMNTEAFF
J gene: TRBJ2-7; clone size: NA; D gene: TRBD1; V gene: TRBV5-1; CDR3 DNA: TGCGCCAGCGGACAGGGCCCCTACGAGCAGTACTTC; CDR3 protein: CASGQGPYEQYF
J gene: TRBJ2-1; clone size: NA; D gene: NA; V gene: TRBV3-1/TRBV3-2; CDR3 DNA: TGTGCCAGCAGCTCACAGGTCGGGCAGTTCTTC; CDR3 protein: CASSSQVGQFF
J gene: TRBJ2-2; clone size: NA; D gene: NA; V gene: TRBV27; CDR3 DNA: TGTGCCAGCAGTTTAACGGTTAAAAGGGGGACGGCGAACACCGGGGAGCTGTTTTTT; CDR3 protein: CASSLTVKRGTANTGELFF
J gene: TRBJ2-1; clone size: NA; D gene: NA; V gene: TRBV9; CDR3 DNA: TGTGCCAGCAGCGCCGAGGGCGGCCGAGGCGATGAGCAGTTCTTC; CDR3 protein: CASSAEGGRGDEQFF
J gene: TRBJ2-3; clone size: NA; D gene: NA; V gene: TRBV5-8; CDR3 DNA: TGTGCCAGCAGCATGACGCAAGGAGGCACAGATACGCAGTATTTT; CDR3 protein: CASSMTQGGTDTQYF
J gene: TRBJ2-1; clone size: NA; D gene: NA; V gene: TRBV18; CDR3 DNA: TGTGCCAGCTCGACAACTTCGGACAGCTCCTACAATGAGCAGTTCTTC; CDR3 protein: CASSTTSDSSYNEQFF
J gene: TRBJ1-5; clone size: NA; D gene: TRBD1; V gene: TRBV2; CDR3 DNA: TGTGCCAGCACGGGACAGGATAGCAATCAGCCCCAGCATTTT; CDR3 protein: CASTGQDSNQPQHF
J gene: TRBJ2-3; clone size: NA; D gene: NA; V gene: TRBV21-1; CDR3 DNA: TGTGCCAGGATAGCGGGACGTACTAGCACAGATACGCAGTATTTT; CDR3 protein: CARIAGRTSTDTQYF
J gene: TRBJ1-5; clone size: NA; D gene: NA; V gene: TRBV7-3; CDR3 DNA: TGTGCCAGCAGCTCCCCTTTCGGGCAGCCCCAGCATTTT; CDR3 protein: CASSSPFGQPQHF
J gene: TRBJ1-1; clone size: NA; D gene: TRBD1; V gene: TRBV28; CDR3 DNA: TGTGCCAGCTCAAGACAGGGGGCCCGAGGCACTGAAGCTTTCTTT; CDR3 protein: CASSRQGARGTEAFF
J gene: TRBJ1-1; clone size: NA; D gene: NA; V gene: TRBV6-2/TRBV6-3; CDR3 DNA: TGTGCCAGCAGTTACCATGCGGTTGAAGCTTTCTTT; CDR3 protein: CASSYHAVEAFF
J gene: TRBJ1-6; clone size: once; D gene: NA; V gene: TRBV11-3; CDR3 DNA: TGTGCCAGCAGCTCAGGGGTCGGGGCTTCACCCCTCCACTTT; CDR3 protein: CASSSGVGASPLHF
J gene: TRBJ2-7; clone size: NA; D gene: NA; V gene: TRBV6-5; CDR3 DNA: TGTGCCAGCAGTTACTTTCGACAGAGCTCCTACGAGCAGTACTTC; CDR3 protein: CASSYFRQSSYEQYF
J gene: TRBJ1-5; clone size: once; D gene: TRBD1; V gene: TRBV11-2; CDR3 DNA: TGTGCCAGCAGCTTGGCGGACAGGGGACAGCCCCAGCATTTT; CDR3 protein: CASSLADRGQPQHF
J gene: TRBJ2-3; clone size: NA; D gene: NA; V gene: TRBV5-1; CDR3 DNA: TGCGCCAGCCTTAGGAGGGGCTTTGGGACAGATACGCAGTATTTT; CDR3 protein: CASLRRGFGTDTQYF
J gene: TRBJ2-1; clone size: NA; D gene: TRBD2; V gene: TRBV7-9; CDR3 DNA: TGTGCCAGCAGCTTAGGAGTAGCGGGAGTCGATGAGCAGTTCTTC; CDR3 protein: CASSLGVAGVDEQFF
J gene: TRBJ1-4; clone size: NA; D gene: TRBD1; V gene: TRBV15; CDR3 DNA: TGTGCCACCAGGATGCCGGGACAGGGCATAGAAAAACTGTTTTTT; CDR3 protein: CATRMPGQGIEKLFF
J gene: TRBJ1-4; clone size: NA; D gene: NA; V gene: TRBV7-2; CDR3 DNA: TGTGCCAGCAGCTCTAATACAGGATCAACTAATGAAAAACTGTTTTTT; CDR3 protein: CASSSNTGSTNEKLFF
J gene: TRBJ2-3; clone size: NA; D gene: NA; V gene: TRBV9; CDR3 DNA: TGTGCCAGCAGCGTGACTGGAACCACAGATACGCAGTATTTT; CDR3 protein: CASSVTGTTDTQYF
J gene: TRBJ2-5; clone size: NA; D gene: NA; V gene: TRBV19; CDR3 DNA: TGTGCCAGTAGTATAGTAGGGGGGGGAAAAGAGACCCAGTACTTC; CDR3 protein: CASSIVGGGKETQYF